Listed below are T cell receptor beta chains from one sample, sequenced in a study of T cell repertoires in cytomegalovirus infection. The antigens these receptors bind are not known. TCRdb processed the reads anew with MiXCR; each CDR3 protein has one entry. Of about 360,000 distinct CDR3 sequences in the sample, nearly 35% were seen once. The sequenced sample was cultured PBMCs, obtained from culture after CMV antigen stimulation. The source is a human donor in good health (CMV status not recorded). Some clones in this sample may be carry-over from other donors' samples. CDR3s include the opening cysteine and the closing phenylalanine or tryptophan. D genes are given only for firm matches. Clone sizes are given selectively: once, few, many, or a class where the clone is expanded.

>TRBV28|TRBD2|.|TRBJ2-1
TGTGCCAGCAGTTTAAGCGGGATAAACAATGAGCAGTTCTTC
CASSLSGINNEQFF
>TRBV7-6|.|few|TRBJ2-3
TGTGCCAGCAGCCCGTTCCTTGAGGTGGCAGATACGCAGTATTTT
CASSPFLEVADTQYF
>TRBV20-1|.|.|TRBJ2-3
TGCAGTGCAAACTCCTATACCTTCGGGGCAGATACGCAGTATTTT
CSANSYTFGADTQYF
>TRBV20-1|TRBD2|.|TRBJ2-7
TGCAGTGCTAGAGAGACTAGCGGGAGGATCTGGGGCGAGCAGTACTTC
CSARETSGRIWGEQYF
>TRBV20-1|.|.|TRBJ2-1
TGCAGTGCTAGAGGCGTCCTCTACTCCTACAATGAGCAGTTCTTC
CSARGVLYSYNEQFF
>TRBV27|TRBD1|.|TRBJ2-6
TGTGCCAGCGGGGACAGGGGCCGAGGGGGGGCCAACGTCCTGACTTTC
CASGDRGRGGANVLTF
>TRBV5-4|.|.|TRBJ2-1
TGTGCCAGCAGCTTGGAGGGGGGATACAATGAGCAGTTCTTC
CASSLEGGYNEQFF
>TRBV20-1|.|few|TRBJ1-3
TGCAGTGCGGCTCCAGGGTTTGGAAACACCATATATTTT
CSAAPGFGNTIYF
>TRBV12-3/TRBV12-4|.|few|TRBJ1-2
TGTGCCAGCAGTTTAGGGACAGAAGGCTATGGCTACACCTTC
CASSLGTEGYGYTF
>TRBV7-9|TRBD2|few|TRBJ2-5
TGTGCCAGCAGCTTAGATAGCGGGTATCAAGAGACCCAGTACTTC
CASSLDSGYQETQYF
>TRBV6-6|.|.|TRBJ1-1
TGTGCCAGCAGTTACGCCCGTCCGAACACTGAAGCTTTCTTT
CASSYARPNTEAFF
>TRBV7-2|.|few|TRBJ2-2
TGTGCCAGCAGCTTTTCACCCCCCGGGGAGCTGTTTTTT
CASSFSPPGELFF
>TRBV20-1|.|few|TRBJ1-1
TGCAGTGCTAGTGCAGGGTCGAACACTGAAGCTTTCTTT
CSASAGSNTEAFF
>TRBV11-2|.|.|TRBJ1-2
TGTGCCAGCAGCTTCCGGGCCACATCTTCGGGAGGCTACACCTTC
CASSFRATSSGGYTF
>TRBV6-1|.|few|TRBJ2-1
TGTGCCAGCAGACCGCGGCAGGGGGGAGTTCTCGGCGATGAGCAGTTCTTC
CASRPRQGGVLGDEQFF
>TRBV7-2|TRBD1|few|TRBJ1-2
TGTGCCAGCAGCTCGGACAGGGTACTAGGCTACACCTTC
CASSSDRVLGYTF
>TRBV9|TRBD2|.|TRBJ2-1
TGTGCCAGCAGCGCATTTGGGCTAGCGGGGTGGGAGCAGTTCTTC
CASSAFGLAGWEQFF
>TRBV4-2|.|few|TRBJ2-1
TGTGCCAGCACAGAGGCGTACCGCTCCTACAATGAGCAGTTCTTC
CASTEAYRSYNEQFF
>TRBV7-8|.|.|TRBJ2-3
TGTGCCCGTGAGCGAGCAGAAGATACGCAGTATTTT
CARERAEDTQYF
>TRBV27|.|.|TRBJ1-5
TGTGCCAGCAGTTTATATAGGGAGGGGGGAGATCAGCCCCAGCATTTT
CASSLYREGGDQPQHF
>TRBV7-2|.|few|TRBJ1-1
TGTGCCAGCAGCCCCCTCCCCCGGATGAACACTGAAGCTTTCTTT
CASSPLPRMNTEAFF
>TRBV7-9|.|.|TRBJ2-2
TGTGCCAGCAGCTCCTCCCATCGGGACCTTATCACCGGGGAGCTGTTTTTT
CASSSSHRDLITGELFF
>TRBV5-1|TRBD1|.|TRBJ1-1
TGCGCCAGCAGCCCGGACAGGGACACTGAAGCTTTCTTT
CASSPDRDTEAFF
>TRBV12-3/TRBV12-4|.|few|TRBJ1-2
TGTGCCAGCAGTTTTCAGCACTATGGCTACACCTTC
CASSFQHYGYTF
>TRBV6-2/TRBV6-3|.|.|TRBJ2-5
TGTGCCAGCACCAGGTGGGGGCCAGAGACCCAGTACTTC
CASTRWGPETQYF
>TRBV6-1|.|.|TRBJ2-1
TGTGCCAGTCTCGGGACGGAATACAATGAGCAGTTCTTC
CASLGTEYNEQFF
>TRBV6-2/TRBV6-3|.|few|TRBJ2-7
TGTGCCAGCAGTAATGGCTATCCTTACGAGCAGTACTTC
CASSNGYPYEQYF
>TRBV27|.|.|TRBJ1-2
TGTGCCAGCAGTGGGTGGGGCTATGGCTACACCTTC
CASSGWGYGYTF
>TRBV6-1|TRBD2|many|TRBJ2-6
TGTGCCAGCAGCCTAGCGGGACGGCACTCTGGGGCCAACGTCCTGACTTTC
CASSLAGRHSGANVLTF
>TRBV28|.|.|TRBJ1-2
TGTGCCAGCAGTTTAGTCACCCCTCTGGATACTAACTATGGCTACACCTTC
CASSLVTPLDTNYGYTF
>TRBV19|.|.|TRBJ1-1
TGTGCCAGTAGCGTTAAGAGGAACACTGAAGCTTTCTTT
CASSVKRNTEAFF
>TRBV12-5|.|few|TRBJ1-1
TGTGCTAGTGGTTTGCAGTTGAACACTGAAGCTTTCTTT
CASGLQLNTEAFF
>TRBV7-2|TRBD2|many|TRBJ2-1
TGTGCCAGCAGCCTAAGACTAGCGGGAGGCAATGAGCAGTTCTTC
CASSLRLAGGNEQFF
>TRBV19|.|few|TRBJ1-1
TGTGCCAGTAGTGTCGGGGGGGACACTGAAGCTTTCTTT
CASSVGGDTEAFF
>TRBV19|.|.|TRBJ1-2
TGTGCCAGTAGTGGCCGATCCGAGGGATACTATGGCTACACCTTC
CASSGRSEGYYGYTF
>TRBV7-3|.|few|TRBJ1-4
TGTGCCAGCAGCTCCACTTGGACAGATGAAAAACTGTTTTTT
CASSSTWTDEKLFF
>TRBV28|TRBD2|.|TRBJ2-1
TGTGCCAGCAGATTAGCGGGAGTCATAGACAATGAGCAGTTCTTC
CASRLAGVIDNEQFF
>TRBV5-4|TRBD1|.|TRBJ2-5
TGTGCCAGCAGCCCAAGGGGACAGGGTGTCGTCGAGACCCAGTACTTC
CASSPRGQGVVETQYF
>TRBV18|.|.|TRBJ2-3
TGTGCCAGCTCACCATCCATTGCAGATACGCAGTATTTT
CASSPSIADTQYF
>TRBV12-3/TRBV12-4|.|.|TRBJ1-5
TGTGCCAGCAGTTTAGATTCGTGGCATTCGAGCAATCAGCCCCAGCATTTT
CASSLDSWHSSNQPQHF
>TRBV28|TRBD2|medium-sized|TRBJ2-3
TGTGCCAGCAGCACCTCGGCGGGAGGAACAGATACGCAGTATTTT
CASSTSAGGTDTQYF
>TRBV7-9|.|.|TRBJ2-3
TGTGCCAGCAGCTTAACACAGGGTGTTTCAGATACGCAGTATTTT
CASSLTQGVSDTQYF
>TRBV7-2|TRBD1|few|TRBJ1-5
TGTGCCAGCAGCTTAGCGCCGGGACAGGGTCAGCCCCAGCATTTT
CASSLAPGQGQPQHF
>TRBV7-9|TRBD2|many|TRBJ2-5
TGTGCCAGCAGCTCGTCTAGCGGCCAAGAGACCCAGTACTTC
CASSSSSGQETQYF
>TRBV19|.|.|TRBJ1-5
TGTGCCAGTAGTACCTGGACAGTACAGCCCCAGCATTTT
CASSTWTVQPQHF